This T cell receptor beta chain was recovered during a study of blood T cell repertoires in COVID-19. The CDR3 contains 13 residues. Germline V gene data show CDR1 as WSHSY and CDR2 as SAAADI. Trimming removed 7 bases at V and 10 bases at J, with 14 bases between. Sequencing used immunoSEQ multiplex PCR; TCRdb keeps in-frame clones, though not all of them. The table records about 210,000 clones, around 89% of them present only once. The TCR sequence derives from a woman aged 40 to 50 with acute or convalescent COVID-19. The chain combines TRBV10-2 with TRBJ1-6, with D tentatively TRBD1 (5 bases). Sequences were obtained from peripheral blood. The CDR3 loop is CASTAGPGSPLHF. CDR3 coding DNA: TGCGCCAGCACGGCAGGGCCTGGATCACCCCTCCACTTT.